This T cell receptor (beta chain) derives from a study of blood T cell repertoires in COVID-19. The wider study: Both acute and convalescent COVID-19 samples were obtained from the United States, Italy and Spain. T cells, B-cell-depleted T cells, or PBMCs supplied cDNA or gDNA.

V was trimmed by 5 bases and J by 9 bases, leaving 26 bases between them. Germline V gene data show CDR1 as SGHTA and CDR2 as FQGTGA. This CDR3 region has 17 residues. In the original processing: Amplification with reference gene primers provided the estimates of nucleated cell counts. Produced via immunoSEQ multiplex PCR; TCRdb's table is partial and in-frame only. The V and J calls and clone size are taken from that table; D and trimming were inferred from the DNA. The sample records a few hundred thousand clones, 82% being singletons. Patients from Seattle were sampled longitudinally, starting during active infection.

The sequence was collected from a woman of 80 years or more with COVID-19, enrolled during active disease. Specimen: peripheral blood. The chain employs TRBV7-3 and TRBJ2-1, with D possibly TRBD2 on 6 matching bases. CDR3 bases: TGTGCCAGCAGCCCTCGGTCCGGCGGGACGAAAGGGAGTGAGCAGTTCTTC. Protein: CASSPRSGGTKGSEQFF.